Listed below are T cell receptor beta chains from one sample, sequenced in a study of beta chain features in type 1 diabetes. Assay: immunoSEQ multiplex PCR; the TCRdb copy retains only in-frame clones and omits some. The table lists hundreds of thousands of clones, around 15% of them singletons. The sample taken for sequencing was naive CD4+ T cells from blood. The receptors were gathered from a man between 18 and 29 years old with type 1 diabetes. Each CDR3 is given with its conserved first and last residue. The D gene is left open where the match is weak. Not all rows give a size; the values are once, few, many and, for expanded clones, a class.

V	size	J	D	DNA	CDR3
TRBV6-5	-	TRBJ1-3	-	TGTGCCAGCAGCAACCCATATGGAAACACCATATATTTT	CASSNPYGNTIYF
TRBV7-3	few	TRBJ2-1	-	TGTGCCAGCAGCTATGCGGGAAGCTCCTACAATGAGCAGTTCTTC	CASSYAGSSYNEQFF
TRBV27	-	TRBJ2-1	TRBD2	TGTGCCAGCAGGGAAGCGGGGGCCAGGGGAGGGAATGAGCAGTTCTTC	CASREAGARGGNEQFF
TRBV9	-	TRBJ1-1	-	TGTGCCAGCAGCGGGACAGCGAACACTGAAGCTTTCTTT	CASSGTANTEAFF
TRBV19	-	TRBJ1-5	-	TGTGCCAGTAGAAGATATAGCAATCAGCCCCAGCATTTT	CASRRYSNQPQHF
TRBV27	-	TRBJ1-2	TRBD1	TGTGCCAGCAGTTTGGGACAGCTTTATGGCTACACCTTC	CASSLGQLYGYTF
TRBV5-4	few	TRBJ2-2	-	TGTGCCAGCAGTTTCGCCGGGACTCCCAACGGGGAGCTGTTTTTT	CASSFAGTPNGELFF
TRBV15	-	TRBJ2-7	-	TGTGCCACCAGCAGAGATTTGGGGGGGCTCAGCGAGCAGTACTTC	CATSRDLGGLSEQYF
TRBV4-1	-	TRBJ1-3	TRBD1	TGCGCCAGCAGCCCGCGGGACAGGGCCCTCGGGAACACCATATATTTT	CASSPRDRALGNTIYF
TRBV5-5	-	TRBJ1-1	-	TGTGCCAGCAGCCCCCACAGGGAAAACACTGAAGCTTTCTTT	CASSPHRENTEAFF
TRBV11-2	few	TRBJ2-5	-	TGTGCCAGCAGCTACGGGGCAGCCCGGGGGACCCAGTACTTC	CASSYGAARGTQYF
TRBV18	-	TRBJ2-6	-	TGTGCCAGCTCGCCCGGGCCAGCAGCTGGGGCCAACGTCCTGACTTTC	CASSPGPAAGANVLTF
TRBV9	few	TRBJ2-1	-	TGTGCCAGCACCAATGGCGGGCTAGGCAATGAGCAGTTCTTC	CASTNGGLGNEQFF
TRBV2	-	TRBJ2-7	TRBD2	TGTGCCAGCAGACGACTAGCGGGGACCTACGAGCAGTACTTC	CASRRLAGTYEQYF
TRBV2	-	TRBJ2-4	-	TGTGCCAGCAGCCAGGCGCGGTGGACAGAGGACATTCAGTACTTC	CASSQARWTEDIQYF
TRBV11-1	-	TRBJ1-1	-	TGTGCCAGCAGTACACAGGATAACACTGAAGCTTTCTTT	CASSTQDNTEAFF
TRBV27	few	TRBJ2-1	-	TGTGCCAGCAGCTCGGGACTTCTGGCCTCGGGTGAGCAGTTCTTC	CASSSGLLASGEQFF
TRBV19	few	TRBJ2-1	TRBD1	TGTGCCAGTAGTTCCGGGACAGGGGCCAATGAGCAGTTCTTC	CASSSGTGANEQFF
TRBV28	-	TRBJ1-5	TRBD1	TGTGCCAGCAGTTCACTGGACAGGACCCATCAGCCCCAGCATTTT	CASSSLDRTHQPQHF
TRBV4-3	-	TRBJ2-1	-	TGCGCCAGCAGCCAAGTCTGGGGCACCTACAATGAGCAGTTCTTC	CASSQVWGTYNEQFF
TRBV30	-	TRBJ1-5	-	TGTGCCTGGAGTTACACAGGGATTCAGCCCCAGCATTTT	CAWSYTGIQPQHF
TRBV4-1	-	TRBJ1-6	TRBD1	TGCGCCAGCAGCCAAAGAACAGGGGAAGCCTCACCCCTCCACTTT	CASSQRTGEASPLHF
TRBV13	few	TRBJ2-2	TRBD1	TGTGCCAGCAGCCCAGACAGGGGGAAAGGCGGGGAGCTGTTTTTT	CASSPDRGKGGELFF
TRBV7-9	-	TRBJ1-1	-	TGTGCCAGCAGCTTACAAGAGAACACTGAAGCTTTCTTT	CASSLQENTEAFF
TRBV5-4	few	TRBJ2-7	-	TGTGCCAGCAGCTTTGAAGCCCTAGGGGCCTCCGAGCAGTACTTC	CASSFEALGASEQYF
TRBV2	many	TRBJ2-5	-	TGTGCCAGCAGTGAAGAGACCCAGTACTTC	CASSEETQYF
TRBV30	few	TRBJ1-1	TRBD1	TGTGCCTGGAGTCCTGACAGGGTAGGAGCTTTCTTT	CAWSPDRVGAFF
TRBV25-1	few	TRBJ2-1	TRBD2	TGTGCCAGCAGTGACATACTAGCGGGAGGGCTCGGGTACAATGAGCAGTTCTTC	CASSDILAGGLGYNEQFF
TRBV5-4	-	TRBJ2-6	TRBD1	TGTGCCAGCAGCTTGGAAGGGGGCCTCTCTGGGGCCAACGTCCTGACTTTC	CASSLEGGLSGANVLTF
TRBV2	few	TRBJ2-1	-	TGTGCCAGCAGTGAAGCGTTGGCGCAGGGGGGTGAGCAGTTCTTC	CASSEALAQGGEQFF
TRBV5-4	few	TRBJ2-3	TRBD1	TGTGCCAGCAGCCGGGACAGCGGCACAGATACGCAGTATTTT	CASSRDSGTDTQYF
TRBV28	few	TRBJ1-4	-	TGTGCCACCGGGACAAGTTTTGAAAAACTGTTTTTT	CATGTSFEKLFF
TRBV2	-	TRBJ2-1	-	TGTGCCAGCAGTGAAGCGCTTCTAGCGGAGGGGGAAGGGCAGTTCTTC	CASSEALLAEGEGQFF
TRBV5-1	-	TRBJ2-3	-	TGCGCCAGCAGCTTGGATCCAGATACGCAGTATTTT	CASSLDPDTQYF
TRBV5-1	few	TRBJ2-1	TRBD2	TGCGCCAGCAGCCCCGAACCCAGGGGACTAGCTGATTACAATGAGCAGTTCTTC	CASSPEPRGLADYNEQFF
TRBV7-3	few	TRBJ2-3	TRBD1	TGTGCCAGCAGCTTGACTGGGGACAGAGTCACAGATACGCAGTATTTT	CASSLTGDRVTDTQYF
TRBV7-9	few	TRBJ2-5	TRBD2	TGTGCCAGCAGCTTTGGGACTAGCGGGGGGGCCGAGGAGACCCAGTACTTC	CASSFGTSGGAEETQYF
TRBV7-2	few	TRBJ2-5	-	TGTGCCAGCAGCTTCCCTCCCCAAGAGACCCAGTACTTC	CASSFPPQETQYF
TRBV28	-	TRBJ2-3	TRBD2	TGTGCCAGCAGTTTACCTGTAGCGGGGGTGGCAGATACGCAGTATTTT	CASSLPVAGVADTQYF